The present T cell receptor (beta chain) was sequenced within a study of human T cells and chemical hapten exposure. In the study overall: Variation in per-sample TCR yields came mainly from small pooled library volume differences. Study-wide results and caveats: DPC sensitization did not alter TCRs above 1 in 1000 frequency.

Comment on this clonotype: The antigen is unknown.

Time point specified: healthy volunteer bleed at 2 weeks. Extraction of total RNA was performed on unfractionated whole blood. The CDR3 spans 12 residues. V was cut by 8 bases and J by 4 bases, with 11 bases left in between. Germline V lookup: CDR1 ENHRY, CDR2 SYGVKD. The library attached unique molecular identifiers to individual cDNA molecules. As handled by the study authors: Counts of TCRs in each sample centred on a median of around 96,000 and extended from approximately 25,000 to 650,000. TCRdb called the RACE reads again in MiXCR, with one record for every CDR3 protein. TCRdb, not the original authors, processed these V and J calls. The data hold roughly 49,000 distinct CDR3 sequences, with about 3.9% observed a single time.

The sequenced material came from whole blood. The chain couples TRBV10-3 to TRBJ1-2, with D perhaps matching TRBD1 (5 bases). The receptor was isolated from a female donor in good health. Some clones in this sample may be carry-over from other donors' samples. The CDR3 loop is CAIGAGSYGYTF. The DNA of the CDR3 is TGTGCCATCGGGGCGGGAAGCTATGGCTACACCTTC.